What follows is one T cell receptor (beta chain) and its context. Its antigen is currently not known. Per-nucleotide qualities are absent, and no much larger clonotype sits a single base away. From the cysteine up to the phenylalanine, the CDR3 has a length of 13 residues. Solely the CDR3 DNA is kept, with 39 bases framed from the first base. CDR1 LNHDA and CDR2 SQIVND were looked up in the germline V gene (reference sequence). Trimming at the junction amounts to 10 bases on V and 4 bases on J, and the germline ends lie 13 bases apart. The entire isolated RNA was reverse transcribed using the High Capacity cDNA Reverse Transcription Kit, and thus expressed TCRB transcripts were sequenced. Naive, central memory and regulatory T cell samples underwent deep immunoSEQ sequencing, averaging about 3.57 million total reads per sample. After sorted cells were lysed in RLT buffer, RNA was extracted with DNase-treated RNeasy Micro or Mini kits, with the choice depending on cell number. To prevent cross-contamination, every cell subset was processed on its own, while patient and healthy donor samples were processed together. The immunoSEQ multiplex PCR was used to amplify TCRB sequences from cDNA, yielding 87-bp fragments that span the CDR3 region. Sequencing of the amplicons was done on the Illumina HiSeq platform. In the authors' own workflow: Synthetic template baselines were used to correct PCR bias computationally, reads within Hamming distance 2 were collapsed, and singletons that could not be merged were discarded. Reads were aligned to IMGT to assign V, D and J genes, CDR3 length, and insertions or deletions at six rearrangement sites. Within each subset, clonotype counts were normalized to sorted cell number, and only after that were true diversity and Gini coefficients computed with the tcR R package. The overlap coefficient, calculated on TCRB nucleotide sequences, was used to measure repertoire sharing. Sourced from immuneACCESS, this table was stored by TCRdb with only in-frame sequences that have V and J called. A share of the clones is absent; for the studies checked, an unresolved V gene accounts for under half, and the remainder has no known explanation. Clone size and V and J calls were adopted from that table, with D and trimming inferred from the DNA. This sample comprises about 160,000 clones, over 7.5% of them detected only once. About 2.1% of the sample goes to the ten largest clones.

This specimen comes from a study of beta chain features in type 1 diabetes (dated by TCRdb to the late 2010s). Concerning the study at large: Mean age, gender distribution, total cell number and subset yield did not differ between patients and healthy donors. A total of some 100,000,000 sorted cells were examined across all samples, and a strong correlation was observed between cell number per subset and RNA yield. In the study, TCRB repertoires of sorted circulating CD4+ T cell subsets from recently diagnosed type 1 diabetes patients were compared with those of matched healthy donors. Naive and central memory subsets were obtained from all 30 or so donors, but regulatory and stem cell-like memory subsets were isolated from only 8 patients and roughly 8 healthy donors. On the study overall, not on this receptor specifically: Naive, central memory and regulatory TCRB repertoires appeared to be more similar among patients than among healthy donors. A moderate but significant shortening of TCRB CDR3 length was observed in type 1 diabetes patients in all four CD4+ subsets. PCR might favor shorter templates, but patient and control samples were amplified and corrected together, so any skew would affect both groups equally. Because cDNA was sequenced instead of genomic DNA, highly expressing activated cells could be over-represented, though the groups showed no difference in activation or CD3 levels. HLA sub-analyses involved small numbers of individuals, so any influence of HLA type on TCRB rearrangement remained unresolved. At VDJ recombination sites, type 1 diabetes patients had fewer insertions and more deleted nucleotides, which implies abnormalities in thymic rearrangement.

Each donor gave one peripheral blood draw, roughly 0.12 L on average, collected into heparinised tubes. A BD FACSAria II was used to sort naive, central memory, regulatory and stem cell-like memory CD4+ T cells with a panel that included CD45RO, CCR7, CD25, CD127, CD95 and CD27. Purity was above 95% for every sorted population. PBMCs were separated immediately by Lymphoprep density gradient centrifugation and were stained directly, without being cultured. So that batch effects would be minimized, each experiment stained and sorted samples in pairs, pairing one healthy donor with one patient. The chain joins TRBV19 to TRBJ2-2; TRBD2 is a weak D gene call, 5 bases matching. Sequenced sample: central memory CD4+ T cells from blood. This clonotype originated in a woman between 18 and 29 years old in good health. CDR3 loop: CATRRIGTGELFF. The nucleotide sequence reads as follows: TGTGCCACTCGGAGGATCGGCACCGGGGAGCTGTTTTTT.